This T cell receptor beta chain was identified in a study of shared clonotypes between healthy human individuals. Study-wide findings and caveats: Donor scarcity curtailed the genetic and exposure-history diversity represented herein.

CDR3 length: 16 residues. Germline V gene sequence: CDR1 MRHNA, CDR2 SNTAGT. The ends were cut back, 0 bases at V and 2 bases at J, with 11 bases in the middle. About this clone: Its specificity is unknown.

Sequenced by immunoSEQ multiplex PCR; TCRdb stores in-frame clones only, minus some. The table lists about 530,000 clones, 90% to 97% of them singletons, with about 0.057% in the top ten. Source material: naive CD4+ T cells sorted from blood. Subset here: CD45RA+ positively selected. The clonotype originates from a woman younger than 45 in good health. V is TRBV6-4 and J is TRBJ2-1, with D possibly matching TRBD1 (6 bases). The CDR3 loop reads CASSDSADRTYNEQFF. The CDR3 nucleotides read TGTGCCAGCAGTGACTCGGCGGACAGAACCTACAATGAGCAGTTCTTC.